The 15 T cell receptor beta chains below come from one sample, sequenced in a study of blood T cell repertoires in COVID-19. The assay was immunoSEQ multiplex PCR, and TCRdb's table has in-frame clones only and misses some. The sample has some 260,000 clones, around 90% seen once. Sequenced: peripheral blood. These receptors were obtained from a woman in her 30s with acute or convalescent COVID-19.

This clone was recorded once. This sequence joins TRBV7-2 and TRBJ1-2, with 10 bases that match TRBD1. This CDR3 has 15 amino acids. The germline V gene encodes CDR1 SGHTA and CDR2 FQGNSA. V trimming: 1 base; J trimming: 8 bases; junction bases outside the gene matches: 7. The CDR3 loop reads CASSLVRDRGEGYTF. The DNA for the CDR3 is TGTGCCAGCAGCTTAGTTAGGGACAGGGGTGAGGGCTACACCTTC.

The genes are TRBV9 and TRBJ2-2; D may be TRBD1 (7 bases). Trimming shortened V by 0 bases and J by 4 bases, and 13 bases separated the two germline ends. Germline-derived CDR1 and CDR2 are SGDLS and YYNGEE. This CDR3 spans 16 amino acids. The CDR3 sequence is CASSVDGRGVTGELFF. In DNA form, the CDR3 reads TGTGCCAGCAGCGTAGACGGCAGGGGGGTCACCGGGGAGCTGTTTTTT.

This rearrangement joins TRBV4-3 to TRBJ2-5; 7 positions match TRBD2. Unmatched junction bases numbered 5, after V lost 3 bases and J lost 4 bases. The CDR3 is made up of 14 amino acids. In germline, CDR1 is LGHNA, CDR2 YSLEER. CDR3: CASSQPGLPETQYF. The CDR3 DNA reads as TGCGCCAGCAGCCAGCCGGGACTACCAGAGACCCAGTACTTC.

The chain has TRBV3-1 (or the pseudogene TRBV3-2) and TRBJ2-2; 10 bases align to TRBD2. The CDR3 has 17 residues. The V and J ends lost 0 bases and 5 bases, in that order; junction bases with no gene match: 6. From germline, CDR1 is LGHDT and CDR2 YNNKEL (reference sequence). CDR3: CASSQEASGSGTGELFF. For the CDR3, the DNA is TGTGCCAGCAGCCAAGAGGCTAGCGGGAGTGGGACCGGGGAGCTGTTTTTT.

The chain recombines TRBV11-2 with TRBJ1-2; 7 nucleotides agree with TRBD1. With 5 bases clipped from V and 3 bases from J, the junction kept 6 bases outside the gene matches. The CDR3 spans 14 residues. In germline, CDR1 is SGHAT, CDR2 FQNNGV. In nucleotides, the CDR3 is TGTGCCAGCAGCACCGGGACAGTGCACTATGGCTACACCTTC. This sequence encodes CASSTGTVHYGYTF. The full variable domain, with the rest looked up from reference TRBV11-2 and TRBJ1-2, is EAGVAQSPRYKIIEKRQSVAFWCNPISGHATLYWYQQILGQGPKLLIQFQNNGVVDDSQLPKDRFSAERLKGVDSTLKIQPAKLEDSAVYLCASSTGTVHYGYTFGSGTRLTVV.

V usage is TRBV9 and J usage is TRBJ2-3; D unresolved. V was shortened by 3 bases and J by 1 base, with 9 bases between the two germline ends. This CDR3 spans 14 amino acids. CDR1 is SGDLS and CDR2 is YYNGEE in the germline V gene. The CDR3 sequence is CASSDLPGTDTQYF. For the CDR3, the DNA is TGTGCCAGCAGCGACCTCCCGGGCACAGATACGCAGTATTTT.

In nucleotides, the CDR3 is TGTGCCAGCAGCTTTGGGACTAGCGGCCAAGAGACCCAGTACTTC. Encoded protein: CASSFGTSGQETQYF. V is TRBV7-2 and J is TRBJ2-5; the match to TRBD2 covers 11 bases. This CDR3 has 15 amino acids. V was clipped by 3 bases and J by 1 base; unmatched bases: 1. The germline V gene encodes CDR1 SGHTA and CDR2 FQGNSA.

The rearrangement joins TRBV19 to TRBJ1-5; D might be TRBD1 (6 bases). V was cut by 5 bases and J by 2 bases, with 13 bases left in between. The germline V gene encodes CDR1 LNHDA and CDR2 SQIVND (reference sequence). The CDR3 consists of 15 residues. CDR3 coding DNA: TGTGCCAGTAGTTTCCGACAGGACCGCAATCAGCCCCAGCATTTT. It yields the protein CASSFRQDRNQPQHF.

The rearrangement uses TRBV2 and TRBJ1-2; D might be TRBD1 (6 bases). The CDR3 contains 16 residues. Germline V gene data show CDR1 as SNHLY and CDR2 as FYNNEI. V was trimmed by 1 base and J by 7 bases, leaving 19 bases between them. The CDR3 sequence is CASSEGLRGSWRGYTF. DNA of the CDR3: TGTGCCAGCAGTGAAGGGTTAAGGGGGTCGTGGCGTGGCTACACCTTC.

The chain links TRBV7-9 to TRBJ1-5, with D perhaps TRBD1 (6 bases). The CDR3 is made up of 13 amino acids. V was cut by 5 bases and J by 7 bases, with 12 bases left in between. The germline V gene encodes CDR1 SEHNR and CDR2 FQNEAQ (reference sequence). CDR3 sequence (DNA): TGTGCCAGCAGCGCCCAGGGGTTGCAGCCCCAGCATTTT. Its translation is CASSAQGLQPQHF.

The J gene is TRBJ2-7, the V gene TRBV10-3; 8 positions agree with TRBD2. The CDR3 length is 16 residues. Germline V CDR1 and CDR2: ENHRY, SYGVKD. After removal of 3 bases from V and 2 bases from J, the junction contained 9 bases not matched to a gene. CDR3 sequence reads: CAISDGIAGSTYEQYF. Here the CDR3 DNA reads TGTGCCATCAGTGACGGCATAGCGGGATCGACCTACGAGCAGTACTTC.

V is TRBV14 and J is TRBJ2-2; 8 bases line up with TRBD1. The CDR3 covers 15 residues. The V and J ends lost 6 bases and 6 bases, in that order; junction bases with no gene match: 9. Per germline, CDR1 SGHDN and CDR2 FVKESK. CDR3 sequence: CASRGQGGIAGELFF. Here the CDR3 DNA reads TGTGCCAGCAGAGGACAGGGAGGTATCGCCGGGGAGCTGTTTTTT.

This clone was picked up one time. The V and J genes are TRBV19 and TRBJ1-5; possible D gene TRBD1, 5 bases. The CDR3 contains 12 residues. Deletions cut 8 bases from V and 9 bases from J, with 14 bases between. CDR1 and CDR2 (germline): LNHDA, SQIVND (reference sequence). In DNA form, the CDR3 reads TGTGCCAGTGGGGACCCCGGGGGGCCCCAGCATTTT. Its protein product is CASGDPGGPQHF.

The chain uses TRBV14 and TRBJ2-3, with TRBD1 matching over 8 bases. The length of the CDR3 is 15 residues. The junction had 7 bases not matched to a gene; V was cut back by 4 bases and J by 4 bases. Germline V lookup: CDR1 SGHDN, CDR2 FVKESK. CDR3 residues: CASSRPGGAADTQYF. CDR3 coding DNA: TGTGCCAGCAGCCGTCCAGGGGGCGCCGCAGATACGCAGTATTTT.

V is TRBV27 and J is TRBJ2-2; 7 bases map to TRBD1. The CDR3 covers 15 residues. CDR1 and CDR2 (germline): MNHEY, SMNVEV (reference sequence). Losses at the gene ends were 5 bases for V and 2 bases for J; bases not matched to a gene: 5. In nucleotides, the CDR3 is TGTGCCAGCAGTCCAAGACAGGGAAACACCGGGGAGCTGTTTTTT. Encoded protein: CASSPRQGNTGELFF.